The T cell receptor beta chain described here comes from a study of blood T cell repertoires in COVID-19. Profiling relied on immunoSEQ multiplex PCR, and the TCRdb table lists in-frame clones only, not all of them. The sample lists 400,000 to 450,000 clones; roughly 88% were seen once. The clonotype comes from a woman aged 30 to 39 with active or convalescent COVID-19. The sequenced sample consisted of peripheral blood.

The CDR3 protein is CASSMSRQGNQPQHF. The CDR3 DNA is TGTGCCAGTAGTATGAGTCGTCAGGGAAATCAGCCCCAGCATTTT. The gene calls are TRBV19 and TRBJ1-5; D may be TRBD1 (5 bases). The CDR3 is 15 residues long. The ends were cut back, 3 bases at V and 4 bases at J, with 13 bases in the middle. Germline assignment: CDR1 LNHDA and CDR2 SQIVND (reference sequence).